The clone carrying this T cell receptor beta chain was observed a few times. The antigen is undetermined. Memory CD4+ T cells were sorted as CD4+CD45RO+CD25- cells. Study-wide findings and caveats: Greatest tumor Treg TCR overlap was with tumor naive CD4+ cells. The larger cohort examined one V-J beta rearrangement, not whole repertoires.

Full-length variable regions came from constant-region reverse primers plus semi-nested Nested Universal Primer A PCR. TCRdb reprocessed the 5' RACE reads with MiXCR, giving one entry per CDR3 protein. Seen here are about 42,000 distinct CDR3 sequences, roughly 31% observed once, and the top ten hold under 5%. This CDR3 is 16 amino acids long. J gave up 0 bases and V 5 bases, and 7 bases lay outside the gene matches. Germline CDR1 MGHRA, CDR2 YSYEKL. The genes are TRBV4-1 and TRBJ2-7; 10 bases are a match to TRBD2. The sequencing sample was made of tumor-infiltrating memory CD4+ T cells sorted from the breast tumor. Documented subset: memory CD4+ T cells, CD4+CD45RO+CD25-. This clonotype was sampled from a female donor with breast cancer. The CDR3 spells CASSDRPSGSSYEQYF. In nucleotides, the CDR3 is TGCGCCAGCAGCGACCGCCCTAGCGGGAGCTCCTACGAGCAGTACTTC.